This T cell receptor beta chain was recorded in a study of post-analysis software for immune sequencing data. Comment on this clonotype: Its antigen is undetermined.

Unique molecular identifiers featured in each of the TCR beta cDNA libraries. A few hundred thousand cDNA molecules came from 1 to 10 million T cells. Each CDR3 protein gets one entry after TCRdb re-called the PCR reads with MiXCR. The profile shows 650,000 to 900,000 distinct CDR3 sequences, about 43% of them singletons. Study observations and caveats: Samples prepared in the same batch strongly co-clustered by F measure. Normalized Chao1 diversity was significantly lower in multiple sclerosis patients than in controls.

The TCR sequence derives from a girl aged 10 to 17 with multiple sclerosis. The sequenced material came from blood.

CDR3: CASSQTRQGGEGYTF. In nucleotides, the CDR3 is TGTGCCAGCAGCCAAACGCGACAGGGTGGTGAGGGCTACACCTTC. The chain is built from TRBV7-9 and TRBJ1-2; 7 nucleotides align to TRBD1. With 5 bases clipped from V and 8 bases from J, the junction kept 14 bases outside the gene matches. Germline CDR1 SEHNR, CDR2 FQNEAQ (reference sequence). The CDR3 totals 15 residues.